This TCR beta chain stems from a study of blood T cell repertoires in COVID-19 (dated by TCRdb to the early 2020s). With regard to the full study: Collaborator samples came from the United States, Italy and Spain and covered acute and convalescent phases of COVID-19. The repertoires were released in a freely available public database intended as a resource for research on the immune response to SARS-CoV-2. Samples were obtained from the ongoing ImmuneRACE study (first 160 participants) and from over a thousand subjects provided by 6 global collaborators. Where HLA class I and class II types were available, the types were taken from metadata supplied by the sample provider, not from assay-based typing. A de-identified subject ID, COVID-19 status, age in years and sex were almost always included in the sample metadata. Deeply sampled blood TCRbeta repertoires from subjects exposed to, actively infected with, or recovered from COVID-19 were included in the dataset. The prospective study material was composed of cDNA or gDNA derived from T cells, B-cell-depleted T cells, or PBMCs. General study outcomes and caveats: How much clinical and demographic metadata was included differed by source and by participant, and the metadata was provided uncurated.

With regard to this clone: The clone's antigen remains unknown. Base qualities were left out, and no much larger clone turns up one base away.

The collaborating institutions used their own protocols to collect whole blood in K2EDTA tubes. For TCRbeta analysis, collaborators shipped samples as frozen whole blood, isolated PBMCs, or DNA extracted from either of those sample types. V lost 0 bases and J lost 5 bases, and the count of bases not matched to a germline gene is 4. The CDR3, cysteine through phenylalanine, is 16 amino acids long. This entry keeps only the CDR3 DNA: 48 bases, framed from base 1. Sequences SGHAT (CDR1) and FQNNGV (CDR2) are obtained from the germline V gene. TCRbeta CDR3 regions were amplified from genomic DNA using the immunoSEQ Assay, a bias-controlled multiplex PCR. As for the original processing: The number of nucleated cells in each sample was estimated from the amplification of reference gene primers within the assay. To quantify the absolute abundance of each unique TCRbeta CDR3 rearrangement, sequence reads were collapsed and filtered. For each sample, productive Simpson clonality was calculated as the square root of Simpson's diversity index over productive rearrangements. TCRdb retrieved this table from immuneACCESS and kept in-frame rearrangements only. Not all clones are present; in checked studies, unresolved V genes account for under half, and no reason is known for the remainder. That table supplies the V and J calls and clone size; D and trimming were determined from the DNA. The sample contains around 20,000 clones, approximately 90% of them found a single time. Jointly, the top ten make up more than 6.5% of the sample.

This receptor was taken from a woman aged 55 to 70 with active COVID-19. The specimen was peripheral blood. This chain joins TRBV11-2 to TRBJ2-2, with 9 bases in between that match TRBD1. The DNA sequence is TGTGCCAGCAGCTTAGATCGGGACAGGGAAACCGGGGAGCTGTTTTTT. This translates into CASSLDRDRETGELFF. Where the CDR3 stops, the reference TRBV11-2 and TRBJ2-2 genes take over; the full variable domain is EAGVAQSPRYKIIEKRQSVAFWCNPISGHATLYWYQQILGQGPKLLIQFQNNGVVDDSQLPKDRFSAERLKGVDSTLKIQPAKLEDSAVYLCASSLDRDRETGELFFGEGSRLTVL.